Listed below are T cell receptor beta chains from one sample, sequenced in a study of cytomegalovirus exposure and HLA in healthy donors. Clones were sequenced by immunoSEQ multiplex PCR, and TCRdb holds only the in-frame ones, with some missing. The data show about 180,000 clones, 65% to 85% seen once. What was sequenced was PBMCs. The receptors were gathered from a girl between 10 and 17 years old in good health and CMV-seropositive. Both conserved end residues are trimmed from each CDR3. Fields, in order: CDR3 protein, D gene, V gene, J gene. D genes are given only for firm matches.

cdr3_aa: ASSLTGRGNTDTQY
d_call: TRBD2
v_call: TRBV7-3
j_call: TRBJ2-3

cdr3_aa: ATSRDRNTPSYGYT
d_call: .
v_call: TRBV15
j_call: TRBJ1-2

cdr3_aa: ASSFDPRGSQPQH
d_call: .
v_call: TRBV27
j_call: TRBJ1-5

cdr3_aa: ASSGPGAGDQETQY
d_call: .
v_call: TRBV9
j_call: TRBJ2-5

cdr3_aa: ASSPLAGVARSQETQY
d_call: TRBD2
v_call: TRBV18
j_call: TRBJ2-5

cdr3_aa: ASSPYRGHYEQY
d_call: TRBD1
v_call: TRBV6-5
j_call: TRBJ2-7

cdr3_aa: ASSELGRGYT
d_call: .
v_call: TRBV2
j_call: TRBJ1-2

cdr3_aa: ASSQFGTSVSTDTQY
d_call: TRBD2
v_call: TRBV4-3
j_call: TRBJ2-3

cdr3_aa: ASSPPRLSTDTQY
d_call: .
v_call: TRBV7-9
j_call: TRBJ2-3

cdr3_aa: ASSYRPQGAQETQY
d_call: TRBD1
v_call: TRBV6-6
j_call: TRBJ2-5

cdr3_aa: SVRPGVGYGYT
d_call: .
v_call: TRBV29-1
j_call: TRBJ1-2

cdr3_aa: ASSLGYVSNQPQH
d_call: .
v_call: TRBV4-1
j_call: TRBJ1-5